Listed here are 24 T cell receptor beta chains from one sample, sequenced in a study of shared clonotypes between healthy human individuals. Naive CD8 cells lacked CD45RO, underwent positive selection for CCR7 and left out terminally differentiated effector memory CD45RA+ cells. Repertoires were generated with immunoSEQ multiplex PCR, while TCRdb's copy carries only in-frame clones and drops some. The table lists some 2.1 million clones, about 95% of them singletons, with roughly 1% in the top ten. The sequencing input was naive CD8+ T cells sorted from blood. The receptors originated from a man between 18 and 35 years old in good health.

The chain uses TRBV7-9 and TRBJ1-1, with D possibly TRBD1 on 5 matching bases. This CDR3 region has 16 residues. Trimming cost V 1 base and J 2 bases, with 14 bases left between them. Germline CDR1 and CDR2: SEHNR and FQNEAQ (reference sequence). The CDR3 DNA reads as TGTGCCAGCAGCTTAGTGGCCACAGGACCTAACACTGAAGCTTTCTTT. Its translation: CASSLVATGPNTEAFF.

The chain recombines TRBV4-2 with TRBJ1-2; no firm D call. Trimming pared 0 bases from V and 3 bases from J, leaving 20 bases between. In germline, CDR1 is LGHNA, CDR2 YNFKEQ. This CDR3 spans 18 amino acids. The CDR3 spells CASSQDNTVVQPDYGYTF. CDR3 sequence (DNA): TGTGCCAGCAGCCAAGATAATACTGTGGTGCAGCCTGACTATGGCTACACCTTC.

The chain joins TRBV5-6 to TRBJ2-2; TRBD1 matches 7 bases. The CDR3 consists of 17 residues. Germline CDR1 SGHDT, CDR2 YYEEEE. Trimming cost V 1 base and J 3 bases; bases outside gene matches: 9. CDR3 in amino acids: CASSLTGAGQDTGELFF. For the CDR3, the DNA is TGTGCCAGCAGCTTGACAGGGGCCGGACAGGACACCGGGGAGCTGTTTTTT.

The chain employs TRBV19 and TRBJ1-4; the D is unclear. Germline CDR1 reads LNHDA; CDR2 reads SQIVND (reference sequence). This CDR3 is built from 12 residues. Deletions cut 7 bases from V and 7 bases from J, with 10 bases between. The CDR3 sequence: CASTELGEKLFF. CDR3 coding DNA: TGTGCCAGTACCGAGCTTGGTGAAAAACTGTTTTTT.

As DNA, the CDR3 is TGTGCCAGCAGAGGAAATACAGCCTCTGGAAACACCATATATTTT. It encodes CASRGNTASGNTIYF. The chain couples TRBV2 to TRBJ1-3; D gene uncertain. Germline V gene lookup returns CDR1 SNHLY and CDR2 FYNNEI. The CDR3 totals 15 residues. V was clipped by 6 bases and J by 0 bases, with 12 bases between them.

The J gene is TRBJ1-4, the V gene TRBV30; TRBD1 is a possible D gene (6 bases). V shed 0 bases and J shed 7 bases, with 12 bases lying between them. The V gene's germline CDR1 is GTSNPN and CDR2 SVGIG (reference sequence). CDR3 length equals 14 residues. The CDR3: CAWSVGQGREKLFF. In nucleotides, the CDR3 is TGTGCCTGGAGTGTGGGGCAGGGGCGTGAAAAACTGTTTTTT.

As DNA, the CDR3 is TGTGCCAGCAGTGAAGCGATGGTATCCGGGTACCCGGGGGACGAGCAGTACTTC. Encoded protein: CASSEAMVSGYPGDEQYF. This chain links TRBV6-1 with TRBJ2-7, with D perhaps TRBD2 (6 bases). Germline CDR1 reads MNHNS; CDR2 reads SASEGT. V was trimmed by 0 bases and J by 5 bases, leaving 23 bases between them. The CDR3 extends over 18 amino acids.

The chain couples TRBV10-1 to TRBJ2-3; 8 bases agree with TRBD2. CDR1 is WNHNN and CDR2 is SYGVQD in the germline V gene (reference sequence). The CDR3 has 14 amino acids. Trimming removed 2 bases from V and 6 bases from J; junction bases left unmatched: 4. The CDR3 loop reads CASSEETSVDTQYF. The CDR3 DNA sequence: TGCGCCAGCAGTGAGGAGACTAGCGTGGATACGCAGTATTTT.

The chain links TRBV4-1 to TRBJ1-2; TRBD1 matches at 10 bases. The CDR3 extends over 18 amino acids. Trimming at V came to 3 bases and at J to 8 bases, leaving 18 bases not matched to a gene. Germline CDR1 and CDR2: MGHRA and YSYEKL. The CDR3 is CASSHAPGQGLSSAGYTF. CDR3 bases: TGCGCCAGCAGCCACGCCCCGGGACAGGGGCTTTCATCGGCCGGCTACACCTTC.

This clone was picked up one time. This chain uses TRBV2 with TRBJ1-2; weak D call: TRBD1 (6 bases). This CDR3 region has 13 residues. Germline CDR1 is SNHLY and CDR2 is FYNNEI. V dropped 5 bases and J dropped 2 bases, with 9 bases sitting between them. The CDR3 coding sequence is TGTGCCAGCAGTCCCGGGGGCAACTATGGCTACACCTTC. Its translation is CASSPGGNYGYTF. Combining the CDR3 with reference TRBV2 and TRBJ1-2 gives the whole variable domain EPEVTQTPSHQVTQMGQEVILRCVPISNHLYFYWYRQILGQKVEFLVSFYNNEISEKSEIFDDQFSVERPDGSNFTLKIRSTKLEDSAMYFCASSPGGNYGYTFGSGTRLTVV.

The sample holds one count of this clone. This sequence joins TRBV7-2 and TRBJ2-1, with TRBD2 identical over 12 bases. Germline V CDR1 and CDR2: SGHTA, FQGNSA. The CDR3 has 17 residues. V shed 5 bases and J 2 bases; nucleotides not matched to a gene: 7. CDR3 region: CASSTRLAGEPYNEQFF. The CDR3 DNA reads as TGTGCCAGCAGCACCCGACTAGCGGGAGAACCCTACAATGAGCAGTTCTTC.

The chain has TRBV7-2 and TRBJ2-3; TRBD2 matches 10 bases. V trimming: 3 bases; J trimming: 5 bases; junction bases outside the gene matches: 5. Germline values: CDR1 SGHTA, CDR2 FQGNSA. This CDR3 is 15 amino acids long. The CDR3 loop is CASSLSGGALDTQYF. In nucleotides, the CDR3 is TGTGCCAGCAGCTTGAGCGGGGGGGCCTTAGATACGCAGTATTTT.

In its sample, this clone was seen a few times. At the DNA level, this CDR3 is encoded by other sequences in the same sample as well. This chain joins TRBV18 and TRBJ2-3, with a tentative D call TRBD1 (5 bases). This CDR3 region has 14 residues. Germline V gene lookup returns CDR1 KGHSH and CDR2 LQKENI. The V and J ends lost 5 bases and 0 bases respectively, with 9 bases between them. For the CDR3, the DNA is TGTGCCAGCTCAGGGGCAGTTAGCACAGATACGCAGTATTTT. Residues: CASSGAVSTDTQYF.

The chain recombines TRBV25-1 with TRBJ2-1; D not resolved. The V end was cut by 3 bases, the J end by 6 bases, with 9 bases between. The CDR3 length is 13 residues. Germline V gene lookup returns CDR1 MGHDK and CDR2 SYGVNS. The CDR3 DNA sequence: TGTGCCAGCAGTGACGTCTCCGTCAATGAGCAGTTCTTC. Translating it yields CASSDVSVNEQFF. Supplemented by reference TRBV25-1 and TRBJ2-1, the full variable domain reads EADIYQTPRYLVIGTGKKITLECSQTMGHDKMYWYQQDPGMELHLIHYSYGVNSTEKGDLSSESTVSRIRTEHFPLTLESARPSHTSQYLCASSDVSVNEQFFGPGTRLTVL.

This rearrangement joins TRBV11-2 to TRBJ2-7; possibly TRBD2 for D (7 bases). Trimming stripped 3 bases from V and 0 bases from J, with 9 bases between. Germline V gives CDR1 SGHAT, CDR2 FQNNGV. There are 14 residues in the CDR3. The CDR3: CASSLRGPSYEQYF. The CDR3 DNA is TGTGCCAGCAGCTTGCGGGGGCCCTCCTACGAGCAGTACTTC.

CDR3: CASSFFAGGYEQYF. The CDR3 DNA sequence: TGTGCCAGCAGCTTCTTTGCGGGGGGCTACGAGCAGTACTTC. The rearrangement links TRBV5-5 to TRBJ2-7; 8 nucleotides match TRBD2. CDR3 length: 14 residues. Germline loops: CDR1 SGHKS, CDR2 YYEKEE (reference sequence). The trim removed 2 bases at V and 3 bases at J, leaving 4 bases unmatched.

The chain uses TRBV9 and TRBJ2-2, with D perhaps matching TRBD1 (6 bases). From germline, CDR1 is SGDLS and CDR2 YYNGEE. The CDR3 has 15 amino acids. Trimming took off 3 bases at V and 2 bases at J, with 11 bases between the two ends. CDR3: CASSAGQINTGELFF. The CDR3 DNA follows: TGTGCCAGCAGCGCCGGACAGATAAACACCGGGGAGCTGTTTTTT.

The chain couples TRBV25-1 to TRBJ2-7, with D perhaps TRBD2 (7 bases). Germline V CDR1 and CDR2: MGHDK, SYGVNS. The V end was cut by 1 base, the J end by 5 bases, with 15 bases between. The CDR3 is 15 residues long. The CDR3 bases are TGTGCCAGCAGTGAATCGGAGGGGGGGAGTAACGAGCAGTACTTC. It specifies CASSESEGGSNEQYF.

The V gene is TRBV4-1, the J gene TRBJ1-2; no definite D call. The V end lost 0 bases, the J end lost 0 bases, and 8 bases lay between the germline ends. Germline V CDR1 and CDR2: MGHRA, YSYEKL. CDR3 size: 15 residues. The CDR3 protein is CASSQESSANYGYTF. The CDR3 region has the DNA TGCGCCAGCAGCCAAGAATCATCAGCTAACTATGGCTACACCTTC.

V is TRBV6-1 and J is TRBJ1-1, with 9 nucleotides matching TRBD1. V shed 1 base, J shed 6 bases, and the junction held 12 bases outside the gene matches. This CDR3 comprises 17 residues. Germline V gene data show CDR1 as MNHNS and CDR2 as SASEGT. DNA of the CDR3: TGTGCCAGCAGTGAAGATCCGTGGACAGGGGAGCGGCCTGAAGCTTTCTTT. Its translation: CASSEDPWTGERPEAFF.

This clone was detected only once. The V gene is TRBV28, the J gene TRBJ2-1, with TRBD2 matching 10 bases. Losses at the gene ends were 2 bases for V and 0 bases for J; bases not matched to a gene: 10. The V gene's germline CDR1 is MDHEN and CDR2 SYDVKM. CDR3 length: 19 residues. Written as DNA, the CDR3 is TGTGCCAGCAGTTTACCTAGCGGGGGAGCCTTTGGCTCCTACAATGAGCAGTTCTTC. Translation gives CASSLPSGGAFGSYNEQFF. Full variable domain (remainder filled in from reference TRBV28 and TRBJ2-1): DVKVTQSSRYLVKRTGEKVFLECVQDMDHENMFWYRQDPGLGLRLIYFSYDVKMKEKGDIPEGYSVSREKKERFSLILESASTNQTSMYLCASSLPSGGAFGSYNEQFFGPGTRLTVL.

V and J are TRBV9 and TRBJ2-1; D perhaps matches TRBD1 (6 bases). This CDR3 contains 14 residues. The germline gives CDR1 SGDLS, CDR2 YYNGEE. Trimming took off 2 bases at V and 3 bases at J, with 9 bases between the two ends. The CDR3 is CASSVPDSYNEQFF. The CDR3 DNA sequence: TGTGCCAGCAGCGTCCCGGACAGCTACAATGAGCAGTTCTTC.

A word on this clone: This specimen includes other DNA sequences encoding the same CDR3. The CDR3 bases are TGTGCCAGCAGCTTAGCCGGGGAGAACACCGGGGAGCTGTTTTTT. Amino acid sequence: CASSLAGENTGELFF. The V gene is TRBV13, the J gene TRBJ2-2; D might be TRBD2 (5 bases). The CDR3 loop spans 15 amino acids. Trimming shortened V by 1 base and J by 1 base, and 7 bases separated the two germline ends. Per the germline V gene, CDR1 is PRHDT and CDR2 is FYEKMQ (reference sequence).

The count of this clone is one. The genes are TRBV5-6 and TRBJ2-3; no definite D call. The germline CDR1 and CDR2 sequences are SGHDT and YYEEEE. The CDR3 spans 15 residues. V lost 0 bases, J lost 2 bases, and 10 bases lay in between. The DNA of the CDR3 is TGTGCCAGCAGCTTGGATCCCTGGGACACAGATACGCAGTATTTT. Its protein is CASSLDPWDTDTQYF.